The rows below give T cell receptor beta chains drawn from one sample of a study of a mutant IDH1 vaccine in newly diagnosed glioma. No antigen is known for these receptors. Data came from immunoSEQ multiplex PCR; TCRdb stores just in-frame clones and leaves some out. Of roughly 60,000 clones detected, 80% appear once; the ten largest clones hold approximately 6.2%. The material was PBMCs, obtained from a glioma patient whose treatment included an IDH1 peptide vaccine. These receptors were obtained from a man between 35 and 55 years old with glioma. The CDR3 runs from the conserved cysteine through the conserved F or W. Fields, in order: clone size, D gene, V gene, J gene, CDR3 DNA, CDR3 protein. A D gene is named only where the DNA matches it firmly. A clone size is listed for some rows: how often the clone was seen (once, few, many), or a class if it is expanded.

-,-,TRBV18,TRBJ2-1,TGTGCCAGCTCAAACCGGGACGGGCCCTACAATGAGCAGTTCTTC,CASSNRDGPYNEQFF
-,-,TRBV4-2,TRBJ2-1,TGTGCCAGCAGCCAAGAAGGGGCTCAGTTCTTC,CASSQEGAQFF
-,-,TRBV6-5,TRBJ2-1,TGTGCCAGCAGTTACTTTGGCCAGCAAAGCAATGAGCAGTTCTTC,CASSYFGQQSNEQFF
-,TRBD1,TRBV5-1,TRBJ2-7,TGCGCCAGCAGCTTGGCCGGGACAGGGGCCGAGCAGTACTTC,CASSLAGTGAEQYF
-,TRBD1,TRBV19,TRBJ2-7,TGTGCCAGTAGTATTGACAGGGAATTCTACGAGCAGTACTTC,CASSIDREFYEQYF
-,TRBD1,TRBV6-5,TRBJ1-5,TGTGCCAGCAGCCAGGACAGGGGGCAGACCCAGCATTTT,CASSQDRGQTQHF
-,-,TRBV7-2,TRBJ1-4,TGTGCCAGCAGCTTAGGGTACGGGACGTATGAAAAACTGTTTTTT,CASSLGYGTYEKLFF
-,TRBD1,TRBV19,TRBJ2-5,TGTGCCAGTAGTCCTACAGGGGCCGCGCAAGAGACCCAGTACTTC,CASSPTGAAQETQYF
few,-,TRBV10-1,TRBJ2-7,TGCGCCAGCTCCCCCGGAGGGGCCAATACCTACGAGCAGTACTTC,CASSPGGANTYEQYF
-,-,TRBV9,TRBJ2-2,TGTGCCACCAGACCAGGGGAAAACACCGGGGAGCTGTTTTTT,CATRPGENTGELFF
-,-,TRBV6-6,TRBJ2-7,TGTGCCAGCAGTTACGGAGGGTTCAACGAGCAGTACTTC,CASSYGGFNEQYF
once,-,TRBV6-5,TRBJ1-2,TGTGCCAGCAGTTCCCCCGGGACAAATTTATATGGCTACACCTTC,CASSSPGTNLYGYTF
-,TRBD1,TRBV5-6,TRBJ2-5,TGTGCCAGCAGCTTGACAGGGGGACTCCAAGAGACCCAGTACTTC,CASSLTGGLQETQYF